In this sample, the clone carrying this T cell receptor (beta chain) turned up a few times. The V gene's germline CDR1 is SGHTA and CDR2 FQGNSA. Trimming left V 2 bases short and J 3 bases short, with 11 bases between. The CDR3 has 15 residues. The data were obtained in a study of T cells after yellow fever vaccination. TCRdb re-analysed the 5' RACE reads in MiXCR, keeping a single row per CDR3 protein. The sample shows about 350,000 distinct CDR3 sequences, 9.5% to 13% of them seen only once. The J gene is TRBJ2-1, the V gene TRBV7-2; a possible D gene is TRBD2 (5 bases). The receptor's source is a man between 18 and 35 years old who received the YFV17D yellow fever vaccine. This specimen was PBMCs, taken on the day of the first yellow fever vaccination. The CDR3 protein is CASSLTRRNYNEQFF. The CDR3 nucleotides read TGTGCCAGCAGCTTAACTAGGAGGAACTACAATGAGCAGTTCTTC.